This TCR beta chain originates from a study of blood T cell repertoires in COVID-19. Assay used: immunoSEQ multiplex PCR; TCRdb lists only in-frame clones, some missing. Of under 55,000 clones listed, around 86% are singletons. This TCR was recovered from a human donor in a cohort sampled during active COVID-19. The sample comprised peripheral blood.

The CDR3 here is CASTKAGGYGYTF. The CDR3 nucleotides read TGTGCCAGCACTAAAGCAGGGGGATATGGCTACACCTTC. The J gene is TRBJ1-2, the V gene TRBV28, with 7 bases aligning to TRBD1. Looked up from germline, CDR1 is MDHEN and CDR2 is SYDVKM. Losses at the gene ends were 7 bases for V and 5 bases for J; bases not matched to a gene: 7. The CDR3 is 13 residues long.